Listed here is a single TCR beta chain. The repertoire was sequenced with immunoSEQ multiplex PCR; TCRdb's copy has only in-frame clones and lacks some. The table records over 200,000 clones, about 85% of them present only once. The junction had 10 bases not matched to a gene; V was cut back by 2 bases and J by 3 bases. CDR3 length equals 16 residues. Looked up from germline, CDR1 is SGHNT and CDR2 is YYREEE (reference sequence). This specimen comes from a study of blood T cell repertoires in COVID-19. Study as a whole: The cDNA or gDNA used as material had been derived from T cells, B-cell-depleted T cells, or PBMCs.

Participant reports of clinical history set cohort assignment. Resolution of symptoms, clearance, or two negative PCRs was present in recovered Cohort 3 donors. Sequenced: PBMCs or T cells enriched from blood (not recorded which). The rearrangement links TRBV5-4 to TRBJ2-7, with 8 bases matching TRBD1. This sequence originates from a man aged 25-45 years who had recovered from COVID-19. The CDR3 nucleotides read TGTGCCAGCAGCTTAGGTCAGGGGGCGAAACTCTACGAGCAGTACTTC. Its protein is CASSLGQGAKLYEQYF.